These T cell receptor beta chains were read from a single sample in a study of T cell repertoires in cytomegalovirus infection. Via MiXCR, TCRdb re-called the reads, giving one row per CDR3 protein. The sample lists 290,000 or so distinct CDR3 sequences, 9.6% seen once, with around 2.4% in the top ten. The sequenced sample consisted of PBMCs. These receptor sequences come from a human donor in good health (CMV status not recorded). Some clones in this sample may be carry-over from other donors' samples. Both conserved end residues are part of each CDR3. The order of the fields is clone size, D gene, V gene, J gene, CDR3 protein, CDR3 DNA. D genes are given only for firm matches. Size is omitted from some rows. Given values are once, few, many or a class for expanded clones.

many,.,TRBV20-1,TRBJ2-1,CSARDPIQGGYNEQFF,TGCAGTGCTAGAGATCCCATACAGGGAGGATACAATGAGCAGTTCTTC
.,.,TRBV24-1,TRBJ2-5,CATSDTETQYF,TGTGCCACCAGTGACACAGAGACCCAGTACTTC
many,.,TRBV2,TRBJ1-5,CASHRQGNQPQHF,TGTGCCAGCCACCGACAGGGCAATCAGCCCCAGCATTTT
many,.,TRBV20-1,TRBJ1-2,CSARVSRSNYGYTF,TGCAGTGCTAGAGTTAGTAGAAGTAACTATGGCTACACCTTC
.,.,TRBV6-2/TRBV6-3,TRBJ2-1,CASSYTGTGNEQFF,TGTGCCAGCAGTTACACCGGGACTGGAAATGAGCAGTTCTTC
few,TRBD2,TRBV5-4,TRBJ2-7,CASSREAGGYEQYF,TGTGCCAGCAGCCGGGAGGCGGGGGGATACGAGCAGTACTTC
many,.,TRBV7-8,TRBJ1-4,CASSSPVEKLFF,TGTGCCAGCAGCTCCCCTGTGGAAAAACTGTTTTTT
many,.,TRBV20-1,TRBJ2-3,CSARQSALNPDTQYF,TGCAGTGCTAGACAGTCGGCTCTTAATCCAGATACGCAGTATTTT
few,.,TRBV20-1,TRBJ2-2,CSARQQGGSTGELFF,TGCAGTGCTAGACAACAGGGTGGGAGCACCGGGGAGCTGTTTTTT
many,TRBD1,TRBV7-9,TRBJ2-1,CASSYGTGRSNEQFF,TGTGCCAGCAGCTATGGGACAGGGCGATCCAATGAGCAGTTCTTC
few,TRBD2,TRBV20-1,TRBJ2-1,CSAIPRAGVYNEQFF,TGCAGTGCCATCCCCAGAGCGGGGGTCTACAATGAGCAGTTCTTC
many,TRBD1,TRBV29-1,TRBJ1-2,CSVTNPQGAGSYTF,TGCAGCGTTACCAACCCTCAGGGGGCTGGGAGCTACACCTTC
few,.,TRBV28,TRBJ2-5,CAGMTLPGGTQYF,TGTGCCGGGATGACCCTCCCTGGGGGGACCCAGTACTTC
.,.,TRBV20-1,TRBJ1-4,CSATSDRTTNEKLFF,TGCAGTGCTACCTCGGACAGAACAACTAATGAAAAACTGTTTTTT
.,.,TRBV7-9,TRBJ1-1,CASSRLGGDTEAFF,TGTGCCAGCAGCCGACTGGGGGGGGACACTGAAGCTTTCTTT
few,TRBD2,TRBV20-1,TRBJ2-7,CSARAGRDGQYF,TGCAGTGCTAGAGCTGGGAGGGACGGGCAGTACTTC
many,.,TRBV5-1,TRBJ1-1,CASSLPPTGPGMGNMNAEAFF,TGCGCCAGCAGCCTACCCCCGACGGGGCCCGGGATGGGAAACATGAACGCTGAAGCTTTCTTT
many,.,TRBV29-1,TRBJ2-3,CSVYRDTQYF,TGCAGCGTCTACAGGGATACGCAGTATTTT
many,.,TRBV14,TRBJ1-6,CASSQGGGFFGSPLHF,TGTGCCAGCAGCCAAGGGGGAGGCTTTTTTGGTTCACCCCTCCACTTT
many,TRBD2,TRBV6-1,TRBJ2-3,CASRGISGGAAQSTDTQYF,TGTGCCAGCAGAGGAATTAGCGGGGGGGCCGCACAGAGCACAGATACGCAGTATTTT
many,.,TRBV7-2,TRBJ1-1,CASSRFSPPVGTEAFF,TGTGCCAGCAGCCGGTTTTCCCCCCCCGTCGGCACTGAAGCTTTCTTT
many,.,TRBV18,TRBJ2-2,CASSPPRLGTGELFF,TGTGCCAGCTCACCACCGAGGTTGGGAACCGGGGAGCTGTTTTTT
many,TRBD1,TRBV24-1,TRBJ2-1,CATSDPARGPGNEQFF,TGTGCCACCAGTGACCCGGCCAGGGGGCCGGGGAATGAGCAGTTCTTC
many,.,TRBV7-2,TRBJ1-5,CASSLLRVVSNQPQHF,TGTGCCAGCAGCTTACTCAGGGTAGTAAGCAATCAGCCCCAGCATTTT
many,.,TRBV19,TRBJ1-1,CASSLGTSSGTEAFF,TGTGCCAGTAGTTTAGGGACATCCTCGGGCACTGAAGCTTTCTTT
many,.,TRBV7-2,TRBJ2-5,CASSSPPGTQYF,TGTGCCAGCAGTTCCCCTCCGGGGACCCAGTACTTC
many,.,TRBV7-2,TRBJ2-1,CASSPGAGEQFF,TGTGCCAGCAGCCCAGGCGCGGGTGAGCAGTTCTTC
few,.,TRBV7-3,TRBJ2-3,CASSLFVSSTDTQYF,TGTGCCAGCAGCTTATTTGTGTCTAGCACAGATACGCAGTATTTT
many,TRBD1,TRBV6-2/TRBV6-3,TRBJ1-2,CASAGTGWGYTF,TGTGCCAGCGCGGGGACAGGCTGGGGCTACACCTTC
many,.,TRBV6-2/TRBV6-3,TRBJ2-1,CASSYWTPFESPVYNEQFF,TGTGCCAGCAGTTACTGGACCCCTTTTGAGTCGCCGGTCTACAATGAGCAGTTCTTC